This T cell receptor beta chain is drawn from a study of T cell changes during pregnancy in multiple sclerosis. V was trimmed by 0 bases and J by 9 bases, leaving 12 bases between them. Germline-derived CDR1 and CDR2 are SGHRS and YFSETQ. There are 14 residues in the CDR3. Data came from immunoSEQ multiplex PCR; TCRdb stores just in-frame clones and leaves some out. The profile shows just under 50,000 clones, over 80% of them singletons. This receptor was obtained from a female donor with multiple sclerosis, enrolled in a pregnancy study. The J gene is TRBJ2-2, the V gene TRBV5-1; D might be TRBD2 (6 bases). The sample consisted of CD8+ T cells from peripheral blood mononuclear cells, taken after pregnancy. For the CDR3, the DNA is TGCGCCAGCAGCTTGGAATGGAGGGTCTGGGAGCTGTTTTTT. Its protein is CASSLEWRVWELFF. The whole variable domain, remainder taken from reference TRBV5-1 and TRBJ2-2, is KAGVTQTPRYLIKTRGQQVTLSCSPISGHRSVSWYQQTPGQGLQFLFEYFSETQRNKGNFPGRFSGRQFSNSRSEMNVSTLELGDSALYLCASSLEWRVWELFFGEGSRLTVL.